This section outlines one T cell receptor (beta chain) sequence together with its context. What it binds is unknown. The length of the CDR3 is 15 residues. CDR1 is MNHNS and CDR2 is SASEGT in the germline V gene. V lost 8 bases, J lost 3 bases, and 10 bases stayed unmatched. This sample was included in a study of glioma-infiltrating T cells. As for the study in general: Glioma patients had dexamethasone for six or fewer days before surgery. Study-level results: Above-expected tissue-blood divergence occurred in all gliomas, most in low-grade ones. Shared blood CDR3 signature motifs marked patients with low tissue-blood divergence.

TCR alpha and beta CDR3 regions were amplified from RNA using iRepertoire nested multiplex PCR. TCRdb independently ran MiXCR on the multiplex PCR reads; one entry per CDR3 protein. Among about 400,000 distinct CDR3 sequences listed, 41% were seen once. Specimen: glioma tissue, nonneoplastic brain tissue, or PBMCs (not recorded which). The receptor comes from a human donor with low-grade glioma or glioblastoma, undergoing nonglioma brain surgery, or in good health (not recorded which). The V and J genes are TRBV6-1 and TRBJ1-5; 7 bases agree with TRBD1. CDR3 sequence (DNA): TGTGCCAGCCGACCCCTAGGGACAGACAATCAGCCCCAGCATTTT. This encodes CASRPLGTDNQPQHF.